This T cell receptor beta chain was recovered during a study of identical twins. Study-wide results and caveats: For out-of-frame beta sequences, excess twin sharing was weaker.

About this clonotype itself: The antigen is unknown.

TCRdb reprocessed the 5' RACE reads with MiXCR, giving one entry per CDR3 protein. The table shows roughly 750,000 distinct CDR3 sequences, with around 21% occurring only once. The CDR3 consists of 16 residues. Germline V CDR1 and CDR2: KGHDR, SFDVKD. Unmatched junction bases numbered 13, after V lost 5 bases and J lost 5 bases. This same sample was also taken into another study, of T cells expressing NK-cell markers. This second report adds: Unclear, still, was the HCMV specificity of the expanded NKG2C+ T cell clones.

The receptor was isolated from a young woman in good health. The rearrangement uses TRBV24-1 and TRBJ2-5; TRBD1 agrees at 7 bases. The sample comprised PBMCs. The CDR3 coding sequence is TGTGCCACCAGTGCGGCCGGGACAGTCGGCCGGGAGACCCAGTACTTC. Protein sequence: CATSAAGTVGRETQYF.